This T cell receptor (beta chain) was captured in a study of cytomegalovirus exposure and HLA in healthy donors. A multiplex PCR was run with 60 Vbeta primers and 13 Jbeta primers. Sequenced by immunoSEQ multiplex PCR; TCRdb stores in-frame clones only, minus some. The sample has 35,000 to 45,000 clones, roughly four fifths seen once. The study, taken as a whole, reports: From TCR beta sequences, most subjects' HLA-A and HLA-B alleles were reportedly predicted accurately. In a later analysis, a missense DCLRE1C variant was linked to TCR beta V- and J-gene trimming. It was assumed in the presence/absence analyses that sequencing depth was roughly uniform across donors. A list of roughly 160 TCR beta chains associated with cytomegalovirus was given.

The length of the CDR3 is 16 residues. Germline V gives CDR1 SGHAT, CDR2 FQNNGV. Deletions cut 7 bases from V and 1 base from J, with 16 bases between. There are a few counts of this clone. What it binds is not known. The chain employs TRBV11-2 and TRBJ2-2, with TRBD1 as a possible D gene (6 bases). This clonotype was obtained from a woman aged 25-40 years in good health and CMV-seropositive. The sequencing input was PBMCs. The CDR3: CASTRTDKLNTGELFF. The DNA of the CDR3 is TGTGCCAGCACCCGGACAGACAAATTGAACACCGGGGAGCTGTTTTTT.